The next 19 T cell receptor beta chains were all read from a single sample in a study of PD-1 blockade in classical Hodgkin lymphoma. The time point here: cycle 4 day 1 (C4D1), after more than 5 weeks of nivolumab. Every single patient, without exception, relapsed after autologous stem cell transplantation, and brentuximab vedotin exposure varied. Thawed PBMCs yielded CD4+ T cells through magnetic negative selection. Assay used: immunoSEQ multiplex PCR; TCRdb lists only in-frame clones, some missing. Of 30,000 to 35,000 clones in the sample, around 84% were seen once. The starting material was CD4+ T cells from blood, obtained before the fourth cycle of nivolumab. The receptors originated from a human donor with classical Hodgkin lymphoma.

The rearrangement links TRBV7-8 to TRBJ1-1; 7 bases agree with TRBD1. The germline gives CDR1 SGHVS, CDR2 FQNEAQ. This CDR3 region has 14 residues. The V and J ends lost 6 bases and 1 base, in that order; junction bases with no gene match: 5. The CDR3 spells CASSRGQSNTEAFF. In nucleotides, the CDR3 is TGTGCCAGCAGTAGGGGACAGTCGAACACTGAAGCTTTCTTT.

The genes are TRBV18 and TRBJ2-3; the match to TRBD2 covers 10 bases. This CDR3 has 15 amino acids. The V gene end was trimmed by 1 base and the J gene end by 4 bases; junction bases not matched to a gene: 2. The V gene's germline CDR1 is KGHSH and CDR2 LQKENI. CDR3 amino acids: CASSPLAGGSDTQYF. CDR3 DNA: TGTGCCAGCTCACCACTAGCGGGGGGCTCAGATACGCAGTATTTT.

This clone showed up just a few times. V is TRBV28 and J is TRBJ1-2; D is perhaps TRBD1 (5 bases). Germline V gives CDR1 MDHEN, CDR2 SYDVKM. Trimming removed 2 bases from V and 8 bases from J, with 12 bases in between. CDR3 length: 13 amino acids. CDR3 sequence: CASSLRQGLGYTF. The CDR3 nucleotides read TGTGCCAGCAGTTTACGGCAGGGCCTCGGCTACACCTTC.

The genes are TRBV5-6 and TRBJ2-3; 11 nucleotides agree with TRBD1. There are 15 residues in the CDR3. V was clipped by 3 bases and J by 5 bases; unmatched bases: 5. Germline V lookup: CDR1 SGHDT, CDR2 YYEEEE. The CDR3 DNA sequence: TGTGCCAGCAGCTCCACCGGGACAGGGGGAGATACGCAGTATTTT. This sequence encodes CASSSTGTGGDTQYF.

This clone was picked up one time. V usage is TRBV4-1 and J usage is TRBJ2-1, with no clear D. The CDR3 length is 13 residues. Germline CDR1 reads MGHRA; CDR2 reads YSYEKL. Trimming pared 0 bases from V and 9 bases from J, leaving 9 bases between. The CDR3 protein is CASSQDGWGEQFF. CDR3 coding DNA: TGCGCCAGCAGCCAAGATGGATGGGGTGAGCAGTTCTTC.

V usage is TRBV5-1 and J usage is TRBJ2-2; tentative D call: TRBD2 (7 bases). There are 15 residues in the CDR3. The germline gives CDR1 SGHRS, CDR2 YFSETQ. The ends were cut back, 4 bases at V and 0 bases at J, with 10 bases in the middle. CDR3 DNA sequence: TGCGCCAGCAGCAAGGGGGGGACGAACACCGGGGAGCTGTTTTTT. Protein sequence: CASSKGGTNTGELFF.

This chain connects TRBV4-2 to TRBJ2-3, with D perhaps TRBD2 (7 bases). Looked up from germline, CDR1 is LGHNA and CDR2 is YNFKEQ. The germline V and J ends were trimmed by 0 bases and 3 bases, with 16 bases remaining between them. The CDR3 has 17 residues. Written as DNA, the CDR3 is TGTGCCAGCAGCCAAGATCTCCGGGGGGCCGCAACAGATACGCAGTATTTT. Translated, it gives CASSQDLRGAATDTQYF.

The CDR3 protein is CASSAGQGSRGYTF. The CDR3, as DNA: TGTGCCAGCAGCGCGGGACAGGGGTCGCGAGGCTACACCTTC. J is TRBJ1-2 and V is TRBV7-9; 10 nucleotides match TRBD1. The CDR3 is 14 amino acids. V shed 5 bases, J shed 8 bases, and the junction held 8 bases outside the gene matches. Germline values: CDR1 SEHNR, CDR2 FQNEAQ (reference sequence).

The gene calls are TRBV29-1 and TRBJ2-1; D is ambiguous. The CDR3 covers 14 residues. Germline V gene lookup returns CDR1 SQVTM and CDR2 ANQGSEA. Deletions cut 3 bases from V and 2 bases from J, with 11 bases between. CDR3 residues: CSVDPSYAYNEQFF. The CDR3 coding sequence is TGCAGCGTTGACCCTAGTTATGCCTACAATGAGCAGTTCTTC.

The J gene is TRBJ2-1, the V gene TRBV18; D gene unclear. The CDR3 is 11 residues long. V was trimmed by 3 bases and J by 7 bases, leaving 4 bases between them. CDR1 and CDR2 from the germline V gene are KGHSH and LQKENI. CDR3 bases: TGTGCCAGCTCACCCTTGAATGAGCAGTTCTTC. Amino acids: CASSPLNEQFF.

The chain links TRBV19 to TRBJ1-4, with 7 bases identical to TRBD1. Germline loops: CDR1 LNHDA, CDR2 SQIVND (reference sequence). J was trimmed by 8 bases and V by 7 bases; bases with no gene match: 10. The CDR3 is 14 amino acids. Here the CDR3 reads CASNMGDSNEKLFF. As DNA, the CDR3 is TGTGCCAGTAACATGGGGGACAGTAACGAAAAACTGTTTTTT. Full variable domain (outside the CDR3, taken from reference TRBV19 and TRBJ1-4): DGGITQSPKYLFRKEGQNVTLSCEQNLNHDAMYWYRQDPGQGLRLIYYSQIVNDFQKGDIAEGYSVSREKKESFPLTVTSAQKNPTAFYLCASNMGDSNEKLFFGSGTQLSVL.

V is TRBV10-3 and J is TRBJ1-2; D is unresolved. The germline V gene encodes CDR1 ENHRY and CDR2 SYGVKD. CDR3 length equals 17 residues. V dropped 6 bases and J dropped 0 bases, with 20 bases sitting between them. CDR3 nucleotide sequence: TGTGCCATCAGCGAACCGATTAGAGGGAGGGCTAACTATGGCTACACCTTC. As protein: CAISEPIRGRANYGYTF.

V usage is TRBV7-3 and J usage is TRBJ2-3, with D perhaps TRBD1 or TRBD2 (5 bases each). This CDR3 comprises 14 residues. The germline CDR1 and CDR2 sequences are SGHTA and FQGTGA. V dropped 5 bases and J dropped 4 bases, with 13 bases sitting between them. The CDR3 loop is CASSPGRAPDTQYF. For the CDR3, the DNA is TGTGCCAGCAGCCCGGGACGAGCGCCAGATACGCAGTATTTT.

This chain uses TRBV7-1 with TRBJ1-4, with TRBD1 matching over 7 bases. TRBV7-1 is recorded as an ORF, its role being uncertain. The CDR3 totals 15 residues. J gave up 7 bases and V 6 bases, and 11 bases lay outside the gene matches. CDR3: CASSSNRGGGEKLFF. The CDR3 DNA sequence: TGTGCCAGCAGTTCGAACAGGGGCGGGGGTGAAAAACTGTTTTTT.

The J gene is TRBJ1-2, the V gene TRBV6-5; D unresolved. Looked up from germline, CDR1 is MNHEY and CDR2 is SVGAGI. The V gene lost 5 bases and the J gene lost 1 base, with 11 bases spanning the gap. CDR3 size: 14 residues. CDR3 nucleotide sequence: TGTGCCAGCAGTCAGTTTATCTTTAACTATGGCTACACCTTC. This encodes CASSQFIFNYGYTF.

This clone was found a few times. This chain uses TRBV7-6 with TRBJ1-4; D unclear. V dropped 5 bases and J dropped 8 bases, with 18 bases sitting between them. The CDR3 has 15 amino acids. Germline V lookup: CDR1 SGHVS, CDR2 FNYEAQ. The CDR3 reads CASSPPPGIGEKLFF. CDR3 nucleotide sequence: TGTGCCAGCAGCCCCCCCCCGGGGATTGGAGAAAAACTGTTTTTT. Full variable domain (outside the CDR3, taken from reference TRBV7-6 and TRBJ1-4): GAGVSQSPRYKVTKRGQDVALRCDPISGHVSLYWYRQALGQGPEFLTYFNYEAQQDKSGLPNDRFSAERPEGSISTLTIQRTEQRDSAMYRCASSPPPGIGEKLFFGSGTQLSVL.

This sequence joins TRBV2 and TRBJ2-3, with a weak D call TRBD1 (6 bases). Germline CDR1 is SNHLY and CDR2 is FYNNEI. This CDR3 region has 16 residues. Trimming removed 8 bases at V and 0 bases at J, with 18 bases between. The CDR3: CASLKRQGISTDTQYF. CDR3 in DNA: TGTGCCAGCCTAAAACGGCAGGGGATTAGCACAGATACGCAGTATTTT.

The CDR3 spells CASSFGGAGEKLFF. The CDR3 DNA is TGCGCCAGCAGCTTCGGGGGCGCGGGTGAAAAACTGTTTTTT. V gene TRBV5-1 combines with J gene TRBJ1-4; TRBD1 is a possible D gene (6 bases). V shed 2 bases and J shed 7 bases, with 12 bases lying between them. The CDR3 loop spans 14 amino acids. Germline CDR1 SGHRS, CDR2 YFSETQ.

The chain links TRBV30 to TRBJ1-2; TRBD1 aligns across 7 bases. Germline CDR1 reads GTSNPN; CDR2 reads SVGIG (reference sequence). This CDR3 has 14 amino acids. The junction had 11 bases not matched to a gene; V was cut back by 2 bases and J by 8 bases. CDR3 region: CAWSLIHRGRGYTF. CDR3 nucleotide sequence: TGTGCCTGGAGTCTTATCCACAGGGGCAGGGGCTACACCTTC.